These T cell receptor beta chains were read from a single sample in a study of OX40 agonist ivuxolimab in advanced cancers. Libraries were prepared by immunoSEQ multiplex PCR; TCRdb keeps only in-frame clonotypes and omits some of them. The sample lists more than 90,000 clones, around 80% occurring once. The material sequenced was CD4+ or CD8+ T cells sorted from blood, taken in a trial of the OX40 agonist ivuxolimab. The receptor source for this set is an adult with an advanced solid tumor such as melanoma, head and neck, liver or kidney cancer. Both conserved end residues are part of each CDR3. D genes are given only for firm matches. The size entry is marked missing in some rows and otherwise reads once, few, many or a size class.

TRBJ1-2,TRBV6-1,TRBD1,few,TGTGCCAGCAGTTGGGACAGGGGTGATGGCTACACCTTC,CASSWDRGDGYTF
TRBJ2-7,TRBV27,.,.,TGTGCCAGCAGTTCCTCCGGGAGCTCCTACGAGCAGTACTTC,CASSSSGSSYEQYF
TRBJ1-5,TRBV5-1,.,.,TGCGCCAGCAGCATAGGGACAATTCCAAATCAGCCCCAGCATTTT,CASSIGTIPNQPQHF
TRBJ1-3,TRBV6-6,.,.,TGTGCCAGCAGTTCCCGGTCTGCTGGAAACACCATATATTTT,CASSSRSAGNTIYF
TRBJ1-5,TRBV5-5,TRBD1,.,TGTGCCAGCAGCTCAGGGGGGTCCTCCGGCAATCAGCCCCAGCATTTT,CASSSGGSSGNQPQHF
TRBJ1-1,TRBV7-2,.,.,TGTGCCAGCAGCTCCAGACGAGGAACTGAAGCTTTCTTT,CASSSRRGTEAFF
TRBJ2-3,TRBV6-6,.,.,TGTGCCAGCATGAGGGGAGGCACAGATACGCAGTATTTT,CASMRGGTDTQYF
TRBJ1-1,TRBV18,.,.,TGTGCCAGCTCACCCCCCCTGGGCCAGGCTGAAGCTTTCTTT,CASSPPLGQAEAFF
TRBJ1-1,TRBV29-1,TRBD1,once,TGCAGCGTTGAAGATTCGGGACAGTTGAACACTGAAGCTTTCTTT,CSVEDSGQLNTEAFF
TRBJ1-1,TRBV4-3,.,.,TGCGCCAGCAGCCAAGCCCGGCTTATGAACACTGAAGCTTTCTTT,CASSQARLMNTEAFF
TRBJ2-4,TRBV7-8,.,.,TGTGCCAGCAGCTTACAACAGGGATCAAACATTCAGTACTTC,CASSLQQGSNIQYF
TRBJ2-3,TRBV9,TRBD1,.,TGTGCCAGCAGTTTCGGGGGACAGGGGCAGGCAGATACGCAGTATTTT,CASSFGGQGQADTQYF
TRBJ2-1,TRBV2,.,.,TGTGCCAGCAGTGAACCAGCGGAGTACAATGAGCAGTTCTTC,CASSEPAEYNEQFF
TRBJ2-7,TRBV27,.,.,TGTGCCAGCAGTTTATTGTGGGGCGAGTCTTCCTACGAGCAGTACTTC,CASSLLWGESSYEQYF
TRBJ2-3,TRBV7-2,.,.,TGTGCCAGCAGCTTAACGGGAAGAGGTACGCAGTATTTT,CASSLTGRGTQYF
TRBJ2-7,TRBV14,TRBD1,.,TGTGCCAGCAGCCCGGACAGGGGAGCGATCTACGAGCAGTACTTC,CASSPDRGAIYEQYF
TRBJ2-7,TRBV7-8,.,.,TGTGCCAGCAGCTTAGCCGAGCAGTACTTC,CASSLAEQYF
TRBJ1-1,TRBV21-1,.,.,TGTGCCAGCAGCAAAGCAGTGGGCGCGAACACTGAAGCTTTCTTT,CASSKAVGANTEAFF
TRBJ1-1,TRBV5-1,.,.,TGCGCCAGCAGCTTGGCTGTCATGAACACTGAAGCTTTCTTT,CASSLAVMNTEAFF
TRBJ2-2,TRBV7-3,TRBD2,.,TGTGCCAGCAGCCCAGCGGGGGCCGGCACCGGGGAGCTGTTTTTT,CASSPAGAGTGELFF
TRBJ1-1,TRBV6-4,.,.,TGTGCCAGCAGCGACGGGGTGAACACTGAAGCTTTCTTT,CASSDGVNTEAFF
TRBJ1-1,TRBV5-8,.,.,TGTGCCAGCACCCGAACCCAGGGCTATGAAGCTTTCTTT,CASTRTQGYEAFF
TRBJ2-1,TRBV6-4,TRBD1,.,TGTGCCAGCAGCCCGGGACAGGGAAGGGGTGAGCAGTTCTTC,CASSPGQGRGEQFF
TRBJ1-2,TRBV6-1,.,many,TGTGCCAGCAGTGAAGTTGCAGGGAGCTATGGCTACACCTTC,CASSEVAGSYGYTF
TRBJ2-1,TRBV11-2,TRBD1,.,TGTGCCAGCAGCCCGGGACAGAACAATGAGCAGTTCTTC,CASSPGQNNEQFF
TRBJ1-2,TRBV6-5,TRBD1,once,TGTGCCAGCAGCGCCCGACAGGGGTGGAGGGATGGCTACACCTTC,CASSARQGWRDGYTF
TRBJ2-1,TRBV7-8,.,.,TGTGCCAGCAGCTTAGTTGAGGGGCGGGGCCCCTACAATGAGCAGTTCTTC,CASSLVEGRGPYNEQFF
TRBJ1-1,TRBV7-9,.,.,TGTGCCAGCAGCCACGTTTTAAAAGACACTGAAGCTTTCTTT,CASSHVLKDTEAFF
TRBJ2-1,TRBV2,.,.,TGTGCCAGCGGGGGAGGCAATGAGCAGTTCTTC,CASGGGNEQFF
TRBJ1-2,TRBV5-6,.,once,TGTGCCAGCAGCCCGGACATATCGAGATATGGCTACACCTTC,CASSPDISRYGYTF
TRBJ2-2,TRBV7-9,TRBD2,.,TGTGCCAGCAGCAAAGTTAGCGGGGGAGGAACCGGGGAGCTGTTTTTT,CASSKVSGGGTGELFF
TRBJ1-5,TRBV7-9,TRBD1,.,TGTGCCAGCAGCCAGGGACAGAATCAGCCCCAGCATTTT,CASSQGQNQPQHF
TRBJ1-3,TRBV7-3,TRBD1,.,TGTGCCAGCAGCATTAGGAGGCGGGAGGGACAGGGCGCCTCTGGAAACACCATATATTTT,CASSIRRREGQGASGNTIYF
TRBJ2-2,TRBV7-3,.,.,TGTGCCAGCAGCAGGGGGGTCACCGGGGAGCTGTTTTTT,CASSRGVTGELFF
TRBJ2-4,TRBV2,TRBD2,.,TGTGCCAGCAGTGCCCCGGGACTAGCGGCGCGAGCCAAAAACATTCAGTACTTC,CASSAPGLAARAKNIQYF